These 32 T cell receptor beta chains came from one sample sequenced in a study of T cell changes during pregnancy in multiple sclerosis. Sequencing used immunoSEQ multiplex PCR; TCRdb keeps in-frame clones, though not all of them. The sample contains roughly 110,000 clones, roughly 92% of which appear only once. The starting material was peripheral blood, obtained in the third trimester of pregnancy. All receptors come from a female donor with multiple sclerosis, enrolled in a pregnancy study.

This chain joins TRBV10-3 and TRBJ2-5, with 9 bases matching TRBD1. The junction had 14 bases not matched to a gene; V was cut back by 10 bases and J by 5 bases. This CDR3 has 15 amino acids. CDR1 ENHRY and CDR2 SYGVKD come from the germline V gene. This CDR3 reads CATSDRGQVQETQYF. In DNA form, the CDR3 reads TGTGCCACCTCGGACAGGGGACAAGTACAGGAGACCCAGTACTTC.

The V and J genes are TRBV7-2 and TRBJ2-3; the D gene is possibly TRBD1 (5 bases). The CDR3 covers 14 residues. From germline, CDR1 is SGHTA and CDR2 FQGNSA. The germline V and J ends were trimmed by 5 bases and 8 bases, with 17 bases remaining between them. CDR3 sequence: CASSQTNTQGTQYF. The CDR3 bases are TGTGCCAGCAGCCAGACCAACACCCAGGGTACGCAGTATTTT.

The genes are TRBV6-5 and TRBJ1-6, with TRBD1 identical over 7 bases. V dropped 6 bases and J dropped 7; count of bases not matched to a gene: 9. Germline V lookup: CDR1 MNHEY, CDR2 SVGAGI. CDR3 length equals 15 residues. CDR3 sequence: CASSRSGQANSPLHF. The DNA for the CDR3 is TGTGCCAGCAGCCGGTCCGGACAGGCAAATTCACCCCTCCACTTT.

This clone was seen just once. The V and J genes are TRBV7-3 and TRBJ2-1; TRBD2 aligns across 14 bases. Trimming at V came to 5 bases and at J to 2 bases, leaving 5 bases not matched to a gene. Germline V gene sequence: CDR1 SGHTA, CDR2 FQGTGA. The CDR3 contains 17 residues. The CDR3 bases are TGTGCCAGCAGCCCCGGACTAGCGGGAGGCCCCTACAATGAGCAGTTCTTC. This translates into CASSPGLAGGPYNEQFF.

This clone has a single count. The chain recombines TRBV21-1 with TRBJ2-7; the D call of TRBD1 is as the table states it, not checked on the DNA. TRBV21-1 constitutes a pseudogene. The CDR3 consists of 16 residues. CDR3 sequence: CASSNKLGTGIYEQYF. The CDR3 coding sequence is TGTGCCAGCAGCAACAAATTGGGGACAGGGATCTACGAGCAGTACTTC.

The chain joins TRBV18 to TRBJ1-1; 7 bases agree with TRBD1. Looked up from germline, CDR1 is KGHSH and CDR2 is LQKENI. There are 16 residues in the CDR3. V dropped 0 bases and J dropped 4; count of bases not matched to a gene: 8. The CDR3: CASSPPIGGAGTEAFF. The CDR3 DNA sequence: TGTGCCAGCTCACCACCGATAGGGGGCGCGGGCACTGAAGCTTTCTTT.

This chain joins TRBV19 and TRBJ1-2; D not resolved. This CDR3 comprises 14 residues. Germline V lookup: CDR1 LNHDA, CDR2 SQIVND (reference sequence). V lost 3 bases to trimming and J lost 4 bases, with 12 bases between them. CDR3 residues: CASSIADTLYGYTF. In DNA, the CDR3 is TGTGCCAGTAGTATCGCTGACACACTCTATGGCTACACCTTC. Full variable domain (remainder filled in from reference TRBV19 and TRBJ1-2): DGGITQSPKYLFRKEGQNVTLSCEQNLNHDAMYWYRQDPGQGLRLIYYSQIVNDFQKGDIAEGYSVSREKKESFPLTVTSAQKNPTAFYLCASSIADTLYGYTFGSGTRLTVV.

The chain is built from TRBV6-5 and TRBJ2-1; 8 bases are shared with TRBD2. The germline V gene encodes CDR1 MNHEY and CDR2 SVGAGI. This CDR3 spans 15 amino acids. The V segment lost 4 bases and the J segment 2 bases; nucleotides outside the gene matches: 4. CDR3 DNA sequence: TGTGCCAGCAGTTCTAGCGGGTTACCCTACAATGAGCAGTTCTTC. Protein product: CASSSSGLPYNEQFF.

The genes are TRBV19 and TRBJ2-7; possibly TRBD1 for D (5 bases). The ends were cut back, 3 bases at V and 0 bases at J, with 12 bases in the middle. Germline CDR1 and CDR2: LNHDA and SQIVND (reference sequence). The CDR3 extends over 15 amino acids. CDR3 DNA: TGTGCCAGTAGTATTGGCCAGGGATTCTCCTACGAGCAGTACTTC. Translated, it gives CASSIGQGFSYEQYF.

This clone came up once. The V gene is TRBV6-5, the J gene TRBJ1-2; 8 bases map to TRBD1. The CDR3 is made up of 14 amino acids. Germline trimming cut 6 bases from V and 5 bases from J; bases unmatched to any gene: 8. From germline, CDR1 is MNHEY and CDR2 SVGAGI. Written as DNA, the CDR3 is TGTGCCAGCAGCCCGGGACAGGCCCGGTATGGCTACACCTTC. Translating gives CASSPGQARYGYTF.

The rearrangement links TRBV7-9 to TRBJ1-4; 9 bases are shared with TRBD1. Germline-derived CDR1 and CDR2 are SEHNR and FQNEAQ (reference sequence). This CDR3 has 15 amino acids. The V segment lost 8 bases and the J segment 8 bases; nucleotides outside the gene matches: 12. The CDR3 sequence is CASGDRGTGGEKLFF. The CDR3 DNA is TGTGCCAGCGGGGATAGAGGTACAGGGGGCGAAAAACTGTTTTTT.

This clone was found a few times. V is TRBV7-9 and J is TRBJ2-2, with TRBD2 identical over 10 bases. Germline V gene lookup returns CDR1 SEHNR and CDR2 FQNEAQ (reference sequence). This CDR3 region has 16 residues. Unmatched junction bases numbered 6, after V lost 3 bases and J lost 5 bases. CDR3: CASSLSSGSQTGELFF. The CDR3 DNA reads as TGTGCCAGCAGCTTGTCTAGCGGGAGTCAAACCGGGGAGCTGTTTTTT.

The chain has TRBV27 and TRBJ2-7; 10 nucleotides match TRBD1. The CDR3 consists of 16 residues. Germline trimming cut 4 bases from V and 4 bases from J; bases unmatched to any gene: 10. From germline, CDR1 is MNHEY and CDR2 SMNVEV (reference sequence). The CDR3 coding sequence is TGTGCCAGCAGTTCGTCCGGGACAGGGGCCCTTTACGAGCAGTACTTC. Translated: CASSSSGTGALYEQYF.

The gene calls are TRBV6-1 and TRBJ2-5; 12 bases line up with TRBD1. Unmatched junction bases numbered 8, after V lost 7 bases and J lost 5 bases. Germline V gene data show CDR1 as MNHNS and CDR2 as SASEGT. The CDR3 covers 15 residues. CDR3 region: CASKYRDRGRETQYF. The CDR3 DNA follows: TGTGCCAGCAAGTATCGGGACAGGGGGCGGGAGACCCAGTACTTC.

This sequence joins TRBV6-4 and TRBJ1-3; D not resolved. Trimming removed 5 bases at V and 0 bases at J, with 17 bases between. The CDR3 has 17 amino acids. From germline, CDR1 is MRHNA and CDR2 SNTAGT. CDR3 sequence: CASSSTPPRSSGNTIYF. Written as DNA, the CDR3 is TGTGCCAGCAGTTCTACCCCCCCGAGGAGCTCTGGAAACACCATATATTTT.

This clone was found once. The V and J genes are TRBV9 and TRBJ2-7; 8 bases agree with TRBD1. The germline CDR1 and CDR2 sequences are SGDLS and YYNGEE. The CDR3 sequence is 14 residues long. Germline trimming cut 6 bases from V and 7 bases from J; bases unmatched to any gene: 12. The chain's CDR3 is CASNGGQVPGEQYF. The CDR3, as DNA: TGTGCCAGCAACGGGGGACAGGTGCCAGGAGAGCAGTACTTC.

The chain recombines TRBV5-1 with TRBJ2-1, with TRBD2 identical over 14 bases. The CDR3 spans 17 residues. Germline CDR1 reads SGHRS; CDR2 reads YFSETQ. V was pared by 4 bases and J by 11 bases, with 14 bases of the junction left unmatched. CDR3 nucleotides: TGCGCCAGCAGCGACACGACTAGCGGGAGGGCCCTTTTCAAGCAGTTCTTC. This codes for CASSDTTSGRALFKQFF.

Here the CDR3 reads CASTRGGSSYEQYF. Here the CDR3 DNA reads TGTGCCAGCACCCGGGGCGGGAGTTCCTACGAGCAGTACTTC. This sequence joins TRBV7-2 and TRBJ2-7, with TRBD2 matching 7 bases. From germline, CDR1 is SGHTA and CDR2 FQGNSA. CDR3 length: 14 amino acids. V gave up 7 bases and J gave up 1 base; unmatched junction bases: 7.

V usage is TRBV19 and J usage is TRBJ2-1; the match to TRBD1 covers 8 bases. V lost 2 bases and J lost 1; bases outside the gene matches: 7. The length of the CDR3 is 17 residues. CDR1 and CDR2 from the germline V gene are LNHDA and SQIVND (reference sequence). The CDR3 sequence is CASSIPGTGGSYNEQFF. CDR3 nucleotide sequence: TGTGCCAGTAGTATACCAGGGACAGGTGGTTCCTACAATGAGCAGTTCTTC.

V is TRBV27 and J is TRBJ1-2; 9 bases are a match to TRBD1. This CDR3 comprises 16 residues. V was clipped by 5 bases and J by 4 bases; unmatched bases: 11. The germline CDR1 and CDR2 sequences are MNHEY and SMNVEV (reference sequence). The CDR3 nucleotides are TGTGCCAGCAGTCCCGGGGGGGGACAGGGCCCCTATGGCTACACCTTC. Its translation: CASSPGGGQGPYGYTF.

The chain has TRBV7-9 and TRBJ1-2; D is uncertain. The CDR3 is 10 amino acids. V lost 5 bases and J 4 bases, leaving 2 bases between the germline ends. The germline gives CDR1 SEHNR, CDR2 FQNEAQ (reference sequence). The CDR3 protein is CASSRYGYTF. The CDR3 nucleotides are TGTGCCAGCAGCCGCTATGGCTACACCTTC. Looking up the rest from reference TRBV7-9 and TRBJ1-2 gives the full variable domain: DTGVSQNPRHKITKRGQNVTFRCDPISEHNRLYWYRQTLGQGPEFLTYFQNEAQLEKSRLLSDRFSAERPKGSFSTLEIQRTEQGDSAMYLCASSRYGYTFGSGTRLTVV.

In its sample, this clone was seen a few times. The chain uses TRBV6-1 and TRBJ1-1; a weak D match, TRBD1 (5 bases). CDR3 length: 13 residues. Germline lookup yields CDR1 MNHNS and CDR2 SASEGT. Trimming shortened V by 3 bases and J by 3 bases, and 8 bases separated the two germline ends. The CDR3 region is CASSDKGDTEAFF. The CDR3 DNA follows: TGTGCCAGCAGTGACAAAGGGGACACTGAAGCTTTCTTT.

J is TRBJ2-1 and V is TRBV7-3, with TRBD2 matching over 9 bases. V shed 3 bases and J 6 bases; nucleotides not matched to a gene: 3. This CDR3 has 14 amino acids. Germline-derived CDR1 and CDR2 are SGHTA and FQGTGA. CDR3 DNA sequence: TGTGCCAGCAGCTTGATGACTAGCGGCAATGAGCAGTTCTTC. Its protein product is CASSLMTSGNEQFF.

This clone was seen once. The chain couples TRBV28 to TRBJ1-2; 11 bases agree with TRBD1. J gave up 1 base and V 5 bases, and 3 bases lay outside the gene matches. This CDR3 contains 15 residues. Germline V CDR1 and CDR2: MDHEN, SYDVKM. CDR3 DNA sequence: TGTGCCAGCAGTAGGACAGGGGGCGGTAACTATGGCTACACCTTC. This sequence encodes CASSRTGGGNYGYTF.

The rearrangement uses TRBV6-1 and TRBJ1-1; a possible D gene is TRBD1 (5 bases). V shed 6 bases and J shed 7 bases, with 9 bases lying between them. CDR1 and CDR2 from the germline V gene are MNHNS and SASEGT. The CDR3 is 11 residues long. The CDR3 DNA reads TGTGCCAGCAGCTTTGACAGTGAAGCTTTCTTT. It specifies CASSFDSEAFF.

The chain combines TRBV19 with TRBJ2-2, with a possible D match to TRBD1 (5 bases). Trimming took off 6 bases at V and 6 bases at J, with 11 bases between the two ends. This CDR3 comprises 13 residues. Germline CDR1 and CDR2: LNHDA and SQIVND (reference sequence). CDR3 coding DNA: TGTGCCAGTAGGACCCAGGGCGCCGGGGAGCTGTTTTTT. Its protein product is CASRTQGAGELFF. The entire variable domain, with the rest obtained from reference TRBV19 and TRBJ2-2, is as follows: DGGITQSPKYLFRKEGQNVTLSCEQNLNHDAMYWYRQDPGQGLRLIYYSQIVNDFQKGDIAEGYSVSREKKESFPLTVTSAQKNPTAFYLCASRTQGAGELFFGEGSRLTVL.

Worth noting for this clone: A junction boundary mismatches the germline segment, possibly from a read error. The chain has TRBV19 and TRBJ1-5; no definite D call. The CDR3 sequence is 15 residues long. CDR1 is LNHDA, CDR2 SQIVND, per germline (reference sequence). The CDR3 DNA sequence: TGTGCCAGTAGTCTAGACATGGGCCTCGATCAGCCCCAGCATTTT. It translates to CASSLDMGLDQPQHF.

V and J are TRBV30 and TRBJ1-2; D remains unclear. The V gene lost 0 bases and the J gene lost 1 base, with 9 bases spanning the gap. CDR1 is GTSNPN and CDR2 is SVGIG in the germline V gene (reference sequence). The CDR3 is 14 residues long. The DNA for the CDR3 is TGTGCCTGGAGTGTGAGGCCCGATAACTATGGCTACACCTTC. Translation: CAWSVRPDNYGYTF.

The V gene is TRBV7-3, the J gene TRBJ2-3; a weak D match, TRBD1 (6 bases). Trimming stripped 4 bases from V and 5 bases from J, with 13 bases between. Germline loops: CDR1 SGHTA, CDR2 FQGTGA. The CDR3 has 14 residues. The CDR3: CASSWGRGGDTQYF. The CDR3 nucleotides read TGTGCCAGCAGCTGGGGGCGAGGGGGAGATACGCAGTATTTT. Full variable domain (remainder filled in from reference TRBV7-3 and TRBJ2-3): GAGVSQTPSNKVTEKGKYVELRCDPISGHTALYWYRQSLGQGPEFLIYFQGTGAADDSGLPNDRFFAVRPEGSVSTLKIQRTERGDSAVYLCASSWGRGGDTQYFGPGTRLTVL.

This clone showed up just a few times. V gene TRBV5-1 combines with J gene TRBJ1-1; TRBD1 is a possible D gene (5 bases). V was clipped by 3 bases and J by 4 bases, with 13 bases between them. Germline V gives CDR1 SGHRS, CDR2 YFSETQ. The CDR3 totals 14 residues. CDR3 region: CASSWGGGSTEAFF. In DNA, the CDR3 is TGCGCCAGCAGCTGGGGTGGGGGGTCCACTGAAGCTTTCTTT.

The rearrangement uses TRBV11-3 and TRBJ2-1; 9 nucleotides match TRBD1. Germline V CDR1 and CDR2: SGHNT, YENEEA. J lost 10 bases, V lost 5 bases, and 15 bases had no gene match. The CDR3 length is 16 residues. CDR3 coding DNA: TGTGCCAGCAGCCGGACTCCGGGACAGGGTTTTGAGGAGCAGTTCTTC. Amino acids: CASSRTPGQGFEEQFF.

The rearrangement uses TRBV7-9 and TRBJ1-4; 7 bases match TRBD1. The CDR3 is 15 amino acids. The J segment lost 7 bases and the V segment lost 4 bases, leaving 9 bases of the junction unmatched. Germline CDR1 is SEHNR and CDR2 is FQNEAQ (reference sequence). The CDR3: CASSSGQVDGEKLFF. The CDR3 coding sequence is TGTGCCAGCAGCTCAGGACAGGTCGATGGTGAAAAACTGTTTTTT.